This passage covers 27 T cell receptor beta chains from one sample sequenced in a study of identical twins. In TCRdb, the 5' RACE reads were re-called with MiXCR into one record per CDR3 protein. The sample lists under 250,000 distinct CDR3 sequences, about 13% seen once, with more than 3.5% in the top ten. The same sample was also studied in work on yellow fever vaccine responses in identical twins.

Sequenced: memory (CD45RO+) T cells sorted from blood. Every receptor here comes from a woman under 30 in good health.

Points on this clonotype: Just one base apart from a much larger clone, this may be a read error. The chain uses TRBV7-2 and TRBJ2-2; D remains unclear. Germline CDR1 SGHTA, CDR2 FQGNSA. The V end lost 3 bases, the J end lost 7 bases, and 15 bases lay between the germline ends. This CDR3 region has 15 residues. The chain's CDR3 is CASSFLTRAVGELFF. For the CDR3, the DNA is TGTGCCAGCAGCTTCCTGACAAGGGCGGTCGGGGAGCTGTTTTTT.

This clonotype was seen a handful of times. The V and J genes are TRBV5-6 and TRBJ2-1, with TRBD2 matching over 7 bases. CDR1 and CDR2 (germline): SGHDT, YYEEEE. The CDR3 has 15 residues. V lost 2 bases, J lost 6 bases, and 8 bases stayed unmatched. The CDR3 reads CASSFLLGRGNEQFF. The CDR3 nucleotides are TGTGCCAGCAGCTTCCTACTAGGGAGGGGCAATGAGCAGTTCTTC. The full variable domain, with the rest looked up from reference TRBV5-6 and TRBJ2-1, is DAGVTQSPTHLIKTRGQQVTLRCSPKSGHDTVSWYQQALGQGPQFIFQYYEEEERQRGNFPDRFSGHQFPNYSSELNVNALLLGDSALYLCASSFLLGRGNEQFFGPGTRLTVL.

This clonotype was seen more than once but under ten times. The V gene is TRBV5-1, the J gene TRBJ1-1; D remains unclear. V lost 6 bases to trimming and J lost 11 bases, with 14 bases between them. The length of the CDR3 is 11 residues. Germline CDR1 and CDR2: SGHRS and YFSETQ. The CDR3 sequence is CASMTVERAFF. CDR3 sequence (DNA): TGCGCCAGCATGACGGTCGAGAGGGCTTTCTTT.

The rearrangement uses TRBV28 and TRBJ1-2; D perhaps matches TRBD1 (6 bases). Germline CDR1 and CDR2: MDHEN and SYDVKM. V gave up 7 bases and J gave up 4 bases, with 13 bases separating them. The CDR3 spans 13 residues. CDR3 in DNA: TGTGCCAGCAACTCACAGGGACCCTATGGCTACACCTTC. Translated, it gives CASNSQGPYGYTF.

This clonotype was seen only a few times. V gene TRBV2 combines with J gene TRBJ2-1; 7 nucleotides agree with TRBD2. The CDR3 has 14 amino acids. V was pared by 4 bases and J by 8 bases, with 8 bases of the junction left unmatched. The germline gives CDR1 SNHLY, CDR2 FYNNEI. This chain's CDR3 is CASSVDNLADEQFF. The CDR3 DNA reads as TGTGCCAGCAGTGTCGACAATCTAGCGGATGAGCAGTTCTTC.

This clonotype was picked up many times. The rearrangement links TRBV12-3 or TRBV12-4 to TRBJ2-7, with D perhaps TRBD1 or TRBD2 (6 bases each). V was trimmed by 5 bases and J by 6 bases, leaving 23 bases between them. The CDR3 consists of 16 residues. The CDR3 here is CASSPFGGRSHGEQYF. CDR3 coding DNA: TGTGCCAGCAGTCCCTTCGGGGGCAGGTCGCATGGCGAGCAGTACTTC.

Ten or more counts support this clonotype. The chain has TRBV3-1 and TRBJ2-3; 10 bases line up with TRBD2. The ends lost 0 bases at V and 5 bases at J; junction bases unmatched: 5. This CDR3 comprises 16 residues. Looked up from germline, CDR1 is LGHDT and CDR2 is YNNKEL (reference sequence). The CDR3 here is CASSQERAGGKDTQYF. The DNA for the CDR3 is TGTGCCAGCAGCCAAGAAAGAGCGGGGGGGAAAGATACGCAGTATTTT.

The rearrangement joins TRBV3-1 to TRBJ1-4, with D unresolved. The CDR3 covers 15 residues. The V gene's germline CDR1 is LGHDT and CDR2 YNNKEL (reference sequence). The V gene lost 1 base and the J gene lost 5 bases, with 11 bases spanning the gap. The CDR3 loop reads CASSQGISRNEKLFF. DNA for the CDR3: TGTGCCAGCAGCCAAGGTATATCCAGGAATGAAAAACTGTTTTTT.

This clonotype was seen at least ten times. The rearrangement links TRBV28 to TRBJ2-7; 7 positions match TRBD2. Per germline, CDR1 MDHEN and CDR2 SYDVKM. Trimming removed 6 bases from V and 3 bases from J; junction bases left unmatched: 5. This CDR3 spans 13 amino acids. The CDR3 sequence is CASSLGTNYEQYF. The CDR3 bases are TGTGCCAGCAGCCTGGGGACTAACTACGAGCAGTACTTC.

There are many counts of this clonotype. The chain recombines TRBV28 with TRBJ2-7, with D maybe TRBD1 (6 bases). This CDR3 is built from 14 residues. Per germline, CDR1 MDHEN and CDR2 SYDVKM. The germline V and J ends were trimmed by 0 bases and 0 bases, with 6 bases remaining between them. This chain's CDR3 is CASSLWDSSYEQYF. CDR3 bases: TGTGCCAGCAGTTTATGGGACAGCTCCTACGAGCAGTACTTC.

This rearrangement joins TRBV6-5 to TRBJ1-1; D not certain. The CDR3 contains 15 residues. The germline V and J ends were trimmed by 4 bases and 4 bases, with 16 bases remaining between them. The germline V gene has CDR1 MNHEY and CDR2 SVGAGI. The CDR3 sequence is CASSFNRVFSTEAFF. The CDR3 bases are TGTGCCAGCAGTTTTAACAGAGTCTTCAGCACTGAAGCTTTCTTT.

This clonotype was counted a few times. The V and J genes are TRBV27 and TRBJ1-6, with D possibly TRBD1 on 5 matching bases. Germline lookup yields CDR1 MNHEY and CDR2 SMNVEV (reference sequence). The CDR3 runs 15 residues. V was pared by 2 bases and J by 7 bases, with 12 bases between. The CDR3 bases are TGTGCCAGCAGTTTAAATCGGGGCGCGAATTCACCCCTCCACTTT. Encoded protein: CASSLNRGANSPLHF.

This clonotype was observed a few times. The chain has TRBV6-2 or TRBV6-3 and TRBJ1-5; TRBD1 matches at 7 bases. V gave up 10 bases and J gave up 7 bases; unmatched junction bases: 1. The germline gives CDR1 MNHEY, CDR2 SVGEGT. This CDR3 is built from 10 residues. The CDR3 bases are TGTGCCACAGGGGGACAGCCCCAGCATTTT. As protein: CATGGQPQHF.

This clonotype was detected a few times. The gene calls are TRBV9 and TRBJ2-1, with 10 bases fitting TRBD2. Germline values: CDR1 SGDLS, CDR2 YYNGEE. The CDR3 runs to 19 residues. V shed 4 bases and J 4 bases; nucleotides not matched to a gene: 17. CDR3 protein: CASSPRVVGAGGRYNEQFF. DNA for the CDR3: TGTGCCAGCAGCCCCCGAGTTGTAGGAGCGGGGGGGCGGTACAATGAGCAGTTCTTC.

This clonotype was seen ten or more times. V gene TRBV28 combines with J gene TRBJ1-5; 7 nucleotides line up with TRBD1. With 6 bases clipped from V and 4 bases from J, the junction kept 9 bases outside the gene matches. The CDR3 has 15 residues. Germline V gene data show CDR1 as MDHEN and CDR2 as SYDVKM. The CDR3 bases are TGTGCCAGCAGGCACCTCCGGGACAGAAATCAGCCCCAGCATTTT. It specifies CASRHLRDRNQPQHF.

The gene calls are TRBV27 and TRBJ2-7; 11 bases map to TRBD2. With V trimmed by 3 bases and J by 3 bases, 13 bases remained unmatched. The V gene's germline CDR1 is MNHEY and CDR2 SMNVEV (reference sequence). This CDR3 is 18 amino acids long. This CDR3 is CASSFYGTSGNVRYEQYF. Here the CDR3 DNA reads TGTGCCAGCAGTTTCTACGGGACTAGCGGAAACGTACGCTACGAGCAGTACTTC.

This clonotype was detected a few times. The CDR3 spells CASSRSTSGYTDTQYF. In DNA, the CDR3 is TGCGCCAGCAGCAGATCGACTAGCGGCTACACAGATACGCAGTATTTT. The rearrangement uses TRBV5-1 and TRBJ2-3; 9 nucleotides align to TRBD2. CDR1 and CDR2 (germline): SGHRS, YFSETQ. Unmatched junction bases numbered 8, after V lost 4 bases and J lost 2 bases. This CDR3 is built from 16 residues.

This clonotype has just a few counts. CDR3 protein: CASRQGIEAFF. The DNA for the CDR3 is TGCGCCAGCAGACAGGGAATTGAAGCTTTCTTT. The J gene is TRBJ1-1, the V gene TRBV5-1; possible D gene TRBD1, 6 bases. The CDR3 runs to 11 residues. CDR1 SGHRS and CDR2 YFSETQ come from the germline V gene. V dropped 5 bases and J dropped 7 bases, with 9 bases sitting between them.

This clonotype was observed a few times. The chain carries TRBV28 and TRBJ2-2; the D gene is possibly TRBD1 (5 bases). V lost 6 bases, J lost 4 bases, and 9 bases lay in between. This CDR3 is 13 amino acids long. The germline V gene has CDR1 MDHEN and CDR2 SYDVKM. The CDR3 sequence: CASRTAITGELFF. The CDR3 DNA reads TGTGCCAGCAGGACAGCTATCACCGGGGAGCTGTTTTTT. Using reference TRBV28 and TRBJ2-2 for the parts outside the CDR3, the full variable domain is DVKVTQSSRYLVKRTGEKVFLECVQDMDHENMFWYRQDPGLGLRLIYFSYDVKMKEKGDIPEGYSVSREKKERFSLILESASTNQTSMYLCASRTAITGELFFGEGSRLTVL.

The gene calls are TRBV20-1 and TRBJ2-4; weak D call: TRBD2 (5 bases). CDR1 and CDR2 (germline): DFQATT, SNEGSKA (reference sequence). The CDR3 extends over 13 amino acids. V lost 6 bases and J 6 bases, leaving 15 bases between the germline ends. For the CDR3, the DNA is TGCAGTGCACAAGGAGGAACCGTAAACATTCAGTACTTC. This sequence encodes CSAQGGTVNIQYF.

The table lists this clonotype with a few counts. The CDR3 coding sequence is TGTGCCAGCAGCTTGGCCCAGGAACCCTACGAGCAGTACTTC. This gives the protein CASSLAQEPYEQYF. This chain uses TRBV5-8 with TRBJ2-7; D gene unclear. This CDR3 region has 14 residues. With 0 bases removed from V and 2 bases from J, the gap between germline ends came to 9 bases. Germline V gene sequence: CDR1 SGHTS, CDR2 YDEGEE.

This clonotype was picked up a small number of times. This chain links TRBV28 with TRBJ2-4; weak D call: TRBD1 (6 bases). V lost 5 bases and J 2 bases, leaving 19 bases between the germline ends. The germline V gene has CDR1 MDHEN and CDR2 SYDVKM. The CDR3 is 17 amino acids. The CDR3 protein is CASSRQGGDGTKNIQYF. The CDR3 DNA follows: TGTGCCAGCAGTAGGCAAGGGGGAGATGGGACCAAAAACATTCAGTACTTC.

The chain couples TRBV2 to TRBJ2-5; D not resolved. Germline values: CDR1 SNHLY, CDR2 FYNNEI. V was shortened by 1 base and J by 3 bases, with 9 bases between the two germline ends. The CDR3 is 14 amino acids. Here the CDR3 reads CASSEGRIKETQYF. The CDR3 region has the DNA TGTGCCAGCAGTGAAGGTCGGATCAAAGAGACCCAGTACTTC.

This clonotype was counted many times. The gene calls are TRBV10-2 and TRBJ2-2; no firm D call. V lost 2 bases and J lost 1, with 11 bases in between. This CDR3 contains 16 residues. In germline, CDR1 is WSHSY, CDR2 SAAADI. CDR3 loop: CASSETVDLNTGELFF. The CDR3 DNA sequence: TGCGCCAGCAGTGAGACGGTTGACCTGAACACCGGGGAGCTGTTTTTT.

The chain links TRBV6-2 or TRBV6-3 to TRBJ1-5; 10 nucleotides align to TRBD1. With V trimmed by 7 bases and J by 5 bases, 5 bases remained unmatched. The CDR3 contains 14 residues. Looked up from germline, CDR1 is MNHEY and CDR2 is SVGEGT. The CDR3 region is CASNPDRGDQPQHF. The CDR3 region has the DNA TGTGCCAGCAACCCGGACAGGGGGGATCAGCCCCAGCATTTT.

This clonotype was detected a few times. J is TRBJ2-7 and V is TRBV27; no clear D. This CDR3 comprises 13 residues. Germline CDR1 and CDR2: MNHEY and SMNVEV (reference sequence). Trimming shortened V by 0 bases and J by 6 bases, and 9 bases separated the two germline ends. CDR3 coding DNA: TGTGCCAGCAGTTTATCGGTCGGGCCCGAGCAGTACTTC. It specifies CASSLSVGPEQYF.

This clonotype was found many times. The chain combines TRBV12-3 or TRBV12-4 with TRBJ2-7, with D possibly called TRBD1 or TRBD2 (5 bases each). Trimming cost V 3 bases and J 2 bases, with 17 bases left between them. CDR3 length equals 16 residues. The DNA of the CDR3 is TGTGCCAGCAGTTTTCTCGCCGGGACCTACACCTACGAGCAGTACTTC. Amino acids: CASSFLAGTYTYEQYF.